The entry below describes one T cell receptor (beta chain). The target antigen is unknown. The sample contains more than one DNA sequence encoding this CDR3. Using immunoSEQ multiplex PCR, the repertoire was profiled, and TCRdb retains in-frame clones only, with some absent. The repertoire holds roughly 2,300,000 clones, with roughly 90% as singletons. Adults of Caucasian background living in Nashville, Tennessee made up all donors. This record belongs to a study of shared clonotypes between healthy human individuals. Study conclusions and caveats: The sampled material consisted only of blood, and tissue repertoires are likely to differ. How much donors shared clonotypes was expected to be affected by sequencing depth. Clonotypes that were shared across four donors made up roughly 5% of naive CD4 clonotypes.

Germline-derived CDR1 and CDR2 are SGHRS and YFSETQ. The CDR3 contains 14 residues. Trimming cost V 0 bases and J 2 bases, with 8 bases left between them. The sequenced material came from naive CD4+ T cells from PBMCs. Subset given: CD45RA+ positively selected. This TCR was recovered from a man aged 18 to 29 in good health. Some clones in this sample may be carry-over from other donors' samples. The chain carries TRBV5-1 and TRBJ2-5; D unresolved. The CDR3 nucleotides are TGCGCCAGCAGCTTGGGGGCACAACAAGAGACCCAGTACTTC. The encoded protein is CASSLGAQQETQYF.